What follows is one T cell receptor beta chain and its context. Its antigen remains unidentified. No fewer than 5.5 micrograms of total RNA were isolated from every sample. The data stem from a study of blood T cells in healthy people across ages. Trimming left V 0 bases short and J 5 bases short, with 7 bases between. This CDR3 has 13 residues. Study-level findings and limits: Versus aged donors, long-lived donors had higher diversity and more naive CD4+ cells.

Then a second PCR, running about 6 to 12 cycles, was carried out with a sample-barcoded 5' primer and a J-beta primer mix. TCRdb independently ran MiXCR on the 5' RACE reads; one entry per CDR3 protein. Here the sample spans fewer than 1 million distinct CDR3 sequences, under 45% being singletons. This TCR derives from a man in his 60s in good health. The rearrangement links TRBV12-3 or TRBV12-4 to TRBJ1-1; D gene uncertain. The specimen sequenced was blood. CDR3: CASSLAGQTEAFF. In DNA, the CDR3 is TGTGCCAGCAGTTTAGCAGGGCAAACTGAAGCTTTCTTT.